These 25 T cell receptor beta chains share one sample of origin, sequenced in a study of T cell repertoires in cytomegalovirus infection. TCRdb fed the reads into MiXCR, producing one record per CDR3 protein. This sample yields approximately 350,000 distinct CDR3 sequences, of which roughly 36% are seen a single time; 13% belongs to the top ten. The antigens of these receptors remain unknown. Material: cultured PBMCs, obtained from culture after CMV antigen stimulation. Receptor source: a human donor in good health (CMV status not recorded). Some clones in this sample may be carry-over from other donors' samples.

The chain recombines TRBV12-3 or TRBV12-4 with TRBJ2-6; tentative D call: TRBD1 (6 bases). V was trimmed by 7 bases and J by 0 bases, leaving 13 bases between them. This CDR3 has 16 residues. The CDR3 DNA reads TGTGCCAGCACAGAGACAGGAGTCTCTGGGGCCAACGTCCTGACTTTC. Translation gives CASTETGVSGANVLTF.

The V gene is TRBV7-2, the J gene TRBJ1-1, with 10 bases that match TRBD1. The V segment lost 1 base and the J segment 2 bases; nucleotides outside the gene matches: 10. The CDR3 totals 18 residues. Germline V gene data show CDR1 as SGHTA and CDR2 as FQGNSA. The CDR3 bases are TGTGCCAGCAGCTTAGATTGGATGGGACAGGGGATCAACACTGAAGCTTTCTTT. This encodes CASSLDWMGQGINTEAFF.

CDR3 DNA: TGTGCCAGCAGCTCCTTAGAGATGTGGTATGAGCAGTTCTTC. It specifies CASSSLEMWYEQFF. The chain uses TRBV11-2 and TRBJ2-1; D gene uncertain. The CDR3 sequence is 14 residues long. V was trimmed by 4 bases and J by 8 bases, leaving 15 bases between them. Germline CDR1 and CDR2: SGHAT and FQNNGV.

The rearrangement uses TRBV7-2 and TRBJ2-7, with TRBD1 identical over 8 bases. The CDR3 has 14 amino acids. Germline-derived CDR1 and CDR2 are SGHTA and FQGNSA. Trimming took 3 bases from V and 4 from J; bases not matched to a gene: 5. CDR3: CASSLGDRRYEQYV. The CDR3 nucleotides are TGTGCCAGCAGCTTGGGGGACAGGAGGTACGAGCAGTACGTC.

The V call is TRBV27, the J call TRBJ2-1, with no clear D. V was cut by 2 bases and J by 2 bases, with 10 bases left in between. CDR1 MNHEY and CDR2 SMNVEV come from the germline V gene (reference sequence). The CDR3 totals 15 residues. The CDR3 reads CASSLTTYTYNEQFF. DNA of the CDR3: TGTGCCAGCAGTTTAACGACATATACCTACAATGAGCAGTTCTTC.

The CDR3 reads CSARGSLKDEAFF. DNA of the CDR3: TGCAGTGCTAGAGGGAGTCTAAAGGATGAAGCTTTCTTT. This chain uses TRBV20-1 with TRBJ1-1; no firm D call. The germline gives CDR1 DFQATT, CDR2 SNEGSKA (reference sequence). This CDR3 spans 13 amino acids. V lost 1 base and J 7 bases, leaving 13 bases between the germline ends.

The count of this clonotype is one. The chain couples TRBV5-6 to TRBJ2-3; D assignment may be TRBD1 or TRBD2 (5 bases each). Germline V gives CDR1 SGHDT, CDR2 YYEEEE. Trimming removed 3 bases from V and 0 bases from J, with 14 bases in between. This CDR3 has 16 residues. CDR3: CASSSTGTGSTDTQYF. CDR3 in DNA: TGTGCCAGCAGCTCAACCGGGACGGGGAGCACAGATACGCAGTATTTT.

The gene calls are TRBV7-6 and TRBJ2-2; 7 positions agree with TRBD1. There are 15 residues in the CDR3. Trimming took 2 bases from V and 5 from J; bases not matched to a gene: 5. CDR1 SGHVS and CDR2 FNYEAQ come from the germline V gene. The CDR3: CASSLNDRVTGELFF. CDR3 coding DNA: TGTGCCAGCAGCTTAAACGACAGGGTTACCGGGGAGCTGTTTTTT.

This clonotype came up a few times. V and J are TRBV28 and TRBJ1-1; possible D gene TRBD1, 5 bases. The CDR3 is 14 amino acids. The V end lost 2 bases, the J end lost 0 bases, and 7 bases lay between the germline ends. Germline V gene sequence: CDR1 MDHEN, CDR2 SYDVKM. The CDR3: CASSLIGVNTEAFF. Written as DNA, the CDR3 is TGTGCCAGCAGTTTAATAGGGGTGAACACTGAAGCTTTCTTT.

This clonotype was found many times. This chain connects TRBV7-2 to TRBJ2-1, with a weak D call TRBD2 (7 bases). V was cut by 1 base and J by 2 bases, with 9 bases left in between. Looked up from germline, CDR1 is SGHTA and CDR2 is FQGNSA. The CDR3 spans 15 residues. The CDR3 DNA sequence: TGTGCCAGCAGCTTAGAGGGGGGGGCCTACAATGAGCAGTTCTTC. Its translation: CASSLEGGAYNEQFF.

The chain recombines TRBV5-1 with TRBJ2-7; D is undetermined. V dropped 0 bases and J dropped 2 bases, with 9 bases sitting between them. CDR1 is SGHRS, CDR2 YFSETQ, per germline. CDR3 size: 14 residues. The CDR3 sequence: CASSLGDVAYEQYF. The CDR3 bases are TGCGCCAGCAGCTTGGGCGATGTGGCCTACGAGCAGTACTTC.

This clonotype was seen more than once but under ten times. The chain links TRBV20-1 to TRBJ2-1; TRBD2 matches 7 bases. This CDR3 contains 14 residues. After removal of 7 bases from V and 2 bases from J, the junction contained 8 bases not matched to a gene. Germline V CDR1 and CDR2: DFQATT, SNEGSKA (reference sequence). In DNA form, the CDR3 reads TGCAGTGAAAAGGGGCTAGCGGCCTACAATGAGCAGTTCTTC. Translated: CSEKGLAAYNEQFF.

The chain carries TRBV20-1 and TRBJ1-2; D unclear. This CDR3 is built from 11 residues. Germline lookup yields CDR1 DFQATT and CDR2 SNEGSKA (reference sequence). Deletions cut 4 bases from V and 1 base from J, with 4 bases between. CDR3 nucleotides: TGCAGTGCTACCAATAACTATGGCTACACCTTC. Translating it yields CSATNNYGYTF.

The sample holds many counts of this clonotype. This chain uses TRBV12-3 or TRBV12-4 with TRBJ2-1, with D unresolved. The ends were cut back, 3 bases at V and 5 bases at J, with 14 bases in the middle. CDR3 size: 15 residues. The CDR3 bases are TGTGCCAGCAGTTTGCCCCCTGTAACTCACAATGAGCAGTTCTTC. Amino acids: CASSLPPVTHNEQFF.

This chain connects TRBV14 to TRBJ1-1, with D possibly matching TRBD1 (5 bases). This CDR3 is 13 amino acids long. The V gene's germline CDR1 is SGHDN and CDR2 FVKESK. V gave up 0 bases and J gave up 8 bases, with 10 bases separating them. The CDR3 reads CASSQEQGREAFF. Written as DNA, the CDR3 is TGTGCCAGCAGCCAAGAGCAGGGAAGGGAAGCTTTCTTT.

The V call is TRBV2, the J call TRBJ2-2; maybe TRBD1 (5 bases). This CDR3 has 15 amino acids. Germline lookup yields CDR1 SNHLY and CDR2 FYNNEI. Trimming left V 2 bases short and J 4 bases short, with 11 bases between. CDR3 nucleotide sequence: TGTGCCAGCAGTGAATCGACAGCAGGCACCGGGGAGCTGTTTTTT. Translating gives CASSESTAGTGELFF.

This clonotype was picked up many times. This rearrangement joins TRBV7-2 to TRBJ2-3; maybe TRBD2 (5 bases). Germline CDR1 SGHTA, CDR2 FQGNSA. The CDR3 has 15 amino acids. V was shortened by 3 bases and J by 0 bases, with 10 bases between the two germline ends. CDR3 region: CASSFLATSTDTQYF. For the CDR3, the DNA is TGTGCCAGCAGCTTTCTAGCCACTAGCACAGATACGCAGTATTTT.

The CDR3 DNA reads as TGTGCCACCAGTGATCATGAGACAGTCATTCATAATGAGCAGTTCTTC. Translation: CATSDHETVIHNEQFF. The V gene is TRBV24-1, the J gene TRBJ2-1, with TRBD1 as a possible D gene (5 bases). Germline V gene data show CDR1 as KGHDR and CDR2 as SFDVKD. CDR3 length: 16 residues. The V end lost 3 bases, the J end lost 7 bases, and 18 bases lay between the germline ends.

This clonotype has a count of ten or more. The chain employs TRBV20-1 and TRBJ2-3; D tentatively reads TRBD1 or TRBD2 (7 bases each). The CDR3 spans 12 residues. CDR1 and CDR2 from the germline V gene are DFQATT and SNEGSKA (reference sequence). CDR3 amino acids: CSKGGTRGTQYF. In nucleotides, the CDR3 is TGCTCTAAGGGGGGGACCAGGGGGACGCAGTATTTT.

Only a few counts were recorded for this clonotype. The chain is built from TRBV5-1 and TRBJ1-2, with a weak D call TRBD1 (5 bases). The length of the CDR3 is 14 residues. CDR1 and CDR2 from the germline V gene are SGHRS and YFSETQ. V was pared by 6 bases and J by 8 bases, with 20 bases between. CDR3: CASNAGTDGPGYTF. In DNA, the CDR3 is TGCGCCAGCAACGCAGGGACGGACGGTCCGGGCTACACCTTC.

The chain is built from TRBV7-2 and TRBJ2-3; TRBD1 matches at 8 bases. The germline gives CDR1 SGHTA, CDR2 FQGNSA. The CDR3 is made up of 15 amino acids. Trimming removed 5 bases from V and 1 base from J; junction bases left unmatched: 5. The CDR3 DNA follows: TGTGCCAGCAGCCAGCCGGGACAGGGCACAGATACGCAGTATTTT. Amino acids: CASSQPGQGTDTQYF. Using reference TRBV7-2 and TRBJ2-3 for the parts outside the CDR3, the full variable domain is GAGVSQSPSNKVTEKGKDVELRCDPISGHTALYWYRQSLGQGLEFLIYFQGNSAPDKSGLPSDRFSAERTGGSVSTLTIQRTQQEDSAVYLCASSQPGQGTDTQYFGPGTRLTVL.

The gene calls are TRBV20-1 and TRBJ2-7; 8 nucleotides align to TRBD2. Germline CDR1 is DFQATT and CDR2 is SNEGSKA (reference sequence). J was trimmed by 3 bases and V by 0 bases; bases with no gene match: 4. This CDR3 region has 14 residues. The CDR3 region is CSARDASGSYEQYF. CDR3 in DNA: TGCAGTGCTAGAGATGCGAGCGGGAGCTACGAGCAGTACTTC.

V usage is TRBV6-2 or TRBV6-3 and J usage is TRBJ2-5; D assignment may be TRBD1 or TRBD2 (5 bases each). Trimming removed 5 bases from V and 2 bases from J, with 15 bases in between. The CDR3 runs to 15 residues. Germline CDR1 MNHEY, CDR2 SVGEGT. The CDR3 loop is CASSPVPGRQETQYF. CDR3 sequence (DNA): TGTGCCAGCAGTCCAGTACCGGGGCGACAAGAGACCCAGTACTTC.

Ten or more counts support this clonotype. The V call is TRBV7-2, the J call TRBJ1-2, with no clear D. Trimming took off 2 bases at V and 4 bases at J, with 8 bases between the two ends. This CDR3 region has 13 residues. Germline V gene lookup returns CDR1 SGHTA and CDR2 FQGNSA. The DNA for the CDR3 is TGTGCCAGCAGCTTAACCGGACTCTATGGCTACACCTTC. Its translation is CASSLTGLYGYTF.

This chain joins TRBV29-1 and TRBJ1-1, with 7 bases aligning to TRBD1. This CDR3 spans 12 amino acids. Germline CDR1 and CDR2: SQVTM and ANQGSEA. J lost 1 base, V lost 7 bases, and 3 bases had no gene match. CDR3 loop: CSARQGNTEAFF. The CDR3 DNA sequence: TGCAGCGCAAGACAGGGGAACACTGAAGCTTTCTTT.